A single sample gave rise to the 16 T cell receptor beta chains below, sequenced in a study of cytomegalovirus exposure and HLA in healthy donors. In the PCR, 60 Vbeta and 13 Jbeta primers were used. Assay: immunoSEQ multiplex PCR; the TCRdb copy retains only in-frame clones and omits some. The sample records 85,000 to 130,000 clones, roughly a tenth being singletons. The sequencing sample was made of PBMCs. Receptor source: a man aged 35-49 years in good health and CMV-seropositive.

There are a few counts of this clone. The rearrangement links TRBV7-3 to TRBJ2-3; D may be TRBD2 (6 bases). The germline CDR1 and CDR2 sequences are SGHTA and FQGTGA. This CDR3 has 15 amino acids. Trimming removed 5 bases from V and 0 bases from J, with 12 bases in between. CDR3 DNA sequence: TGTGCCAGCAGCCCGGGGGTGGGGAGCACAGATACGCAGTATTTT. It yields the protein CASSPGVGSTDTQYF.

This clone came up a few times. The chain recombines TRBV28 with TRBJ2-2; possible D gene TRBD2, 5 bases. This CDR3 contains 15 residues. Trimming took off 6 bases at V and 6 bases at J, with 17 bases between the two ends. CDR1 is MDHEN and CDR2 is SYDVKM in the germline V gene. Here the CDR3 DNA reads TGTGCCAGCAGCTCCCCCGGAGGATTCTCCGGGGAGCTGTTTTTT. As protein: CASSSPGGFSGELFF.

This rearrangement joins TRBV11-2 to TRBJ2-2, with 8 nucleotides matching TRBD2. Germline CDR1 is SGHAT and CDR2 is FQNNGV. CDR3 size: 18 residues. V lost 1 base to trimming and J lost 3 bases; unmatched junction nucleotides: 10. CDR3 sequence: CASSLALPAGDDTGELFF. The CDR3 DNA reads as TGTGCCAGCAGCTTAGCTTTACCAGCGGGGGATGACACCGGGGAGCTGTTTTTT.

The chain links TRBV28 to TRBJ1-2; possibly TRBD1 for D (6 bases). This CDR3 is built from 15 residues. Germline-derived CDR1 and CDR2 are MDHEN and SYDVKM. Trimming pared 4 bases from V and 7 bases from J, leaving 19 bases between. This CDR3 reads CASSSPGQPAAGYTF. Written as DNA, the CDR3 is TGTGCCAGCAGTTCCCCCGGACAGCCGGCTGCTGGCTACACCTTC.

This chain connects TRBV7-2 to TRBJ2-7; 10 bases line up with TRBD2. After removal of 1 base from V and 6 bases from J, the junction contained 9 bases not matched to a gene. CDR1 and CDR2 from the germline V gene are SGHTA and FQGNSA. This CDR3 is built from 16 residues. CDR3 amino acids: CASSLESSGRVGEQYF. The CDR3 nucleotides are TGTGCCAGCAGCTTAGAGTCCAGCGGGAGGGTCGGCGAGCAGTACTTC.

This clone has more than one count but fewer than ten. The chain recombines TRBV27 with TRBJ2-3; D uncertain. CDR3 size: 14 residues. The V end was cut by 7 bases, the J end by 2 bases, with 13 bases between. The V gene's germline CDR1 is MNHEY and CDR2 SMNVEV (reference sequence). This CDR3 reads CASTPMSYTDTQYF. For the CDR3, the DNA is TGTGCCAGCACCCCTATGAGTTACACAGATACGCAGTATTTT.

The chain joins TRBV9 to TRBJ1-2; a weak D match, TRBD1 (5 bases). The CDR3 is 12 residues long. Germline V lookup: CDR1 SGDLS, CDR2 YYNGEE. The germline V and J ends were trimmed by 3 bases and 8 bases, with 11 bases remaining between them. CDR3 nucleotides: TGTGCCAGCAGCGCCACAGGATCAGGCTACACCTTC. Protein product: CASSATGSGYTF.

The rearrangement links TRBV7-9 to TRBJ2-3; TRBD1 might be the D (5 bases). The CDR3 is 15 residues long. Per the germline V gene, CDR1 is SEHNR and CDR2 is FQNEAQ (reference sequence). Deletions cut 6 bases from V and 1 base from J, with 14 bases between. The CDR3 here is CASSPDSLRTDTQYF. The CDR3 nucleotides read TGTGCCAGCAGTCCAGACAGTCTCCGCACAGATACGCAGTATTTT.

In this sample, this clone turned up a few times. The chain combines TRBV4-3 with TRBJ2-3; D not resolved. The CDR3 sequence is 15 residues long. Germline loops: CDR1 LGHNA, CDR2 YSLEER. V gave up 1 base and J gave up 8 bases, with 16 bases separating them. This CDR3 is CASSQVGAERSTQYF. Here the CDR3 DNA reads TGCGCCAGCAGCCAAGTCGGCGCAGAGAGGAGTACGCAGTATTTT.

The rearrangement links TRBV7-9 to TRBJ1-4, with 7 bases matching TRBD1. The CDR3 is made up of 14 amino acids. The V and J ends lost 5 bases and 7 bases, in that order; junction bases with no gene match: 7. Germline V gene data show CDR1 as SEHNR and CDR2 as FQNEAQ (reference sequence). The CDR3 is CASSKQGYGEKLFF. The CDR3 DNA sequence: TGTGCCAGCAGCAAACAGGGGTATGGTGAAAAACTGTTTTTT.

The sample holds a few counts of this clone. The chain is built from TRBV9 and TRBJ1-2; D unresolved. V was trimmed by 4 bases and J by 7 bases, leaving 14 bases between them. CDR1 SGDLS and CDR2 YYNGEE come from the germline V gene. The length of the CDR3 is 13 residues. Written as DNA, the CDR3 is TGTGCCAGCAGCACCGACCGAGGAGGTGGCTACACCTTC. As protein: CASSTDRGGGYTF.

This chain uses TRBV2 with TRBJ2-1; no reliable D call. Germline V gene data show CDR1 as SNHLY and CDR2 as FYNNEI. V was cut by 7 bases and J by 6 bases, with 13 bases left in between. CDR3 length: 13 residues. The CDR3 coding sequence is TGTGCCAGCAACCTGTACCAGTTCAATGAGCAGTTCTTC. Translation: CASNLYQFNEQFF. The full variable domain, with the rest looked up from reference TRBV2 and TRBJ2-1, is EPEVTQTPSHQVTQMGQEVILRCVPISNHLYFYWYRQILGQKVEFLVSFYNNEISEKSEIFDDQFSVERPDGSNFTLKIRSTKLEDSAMYFCASNLYQFNEQFFGPGTRLTVL.

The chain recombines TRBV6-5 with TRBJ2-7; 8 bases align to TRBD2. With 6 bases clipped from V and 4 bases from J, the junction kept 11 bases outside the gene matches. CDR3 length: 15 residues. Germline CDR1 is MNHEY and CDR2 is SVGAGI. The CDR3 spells CASRTSGGYEYEQYF. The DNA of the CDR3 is TGTGCCAGCAGAACAAGCGGGGGTTACGAATACGAGCAGTACTTC.

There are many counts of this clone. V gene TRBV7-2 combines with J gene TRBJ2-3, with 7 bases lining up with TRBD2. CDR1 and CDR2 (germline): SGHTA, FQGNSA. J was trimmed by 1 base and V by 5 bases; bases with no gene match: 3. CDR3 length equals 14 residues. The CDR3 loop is CASSRTSRTDTQYF. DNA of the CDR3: TGTGCCAGCAGCCGGACTAGTCGCACAGATACGCAGTATTTT.

CDR3: CASSQAMRGSGYTF. The CDR3 DNA follows: TGTGCCAGCAGCCAAGCTATGCGGGGGTCTGGCTACACCTTC. This chain connects TRBV14 to TRBJ1-2, with a weak D call TRBD1 (5 bases). The length of the CDR3 is 14 residues. Germline CDR1 reads SGHDN; CDR2 reads FVKESK. V lost 1 base to trimming and J lost 7 bases, with 13 bases between them.

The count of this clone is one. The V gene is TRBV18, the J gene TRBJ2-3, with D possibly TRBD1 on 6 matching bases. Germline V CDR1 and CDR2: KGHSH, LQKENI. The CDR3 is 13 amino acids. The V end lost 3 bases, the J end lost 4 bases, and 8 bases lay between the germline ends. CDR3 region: CASSPGQSDTQYF. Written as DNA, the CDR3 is TGTGCCAGCTCACCCGGACAGTCAGATACGCAGTATTTT.